Listed below are T cell receptor beta chains from one sample, sequenced in a study of human T cells and chemical hapten exposure. TCRdb reprocessed the RACE reads with MiXCR, giving one entry per CDR3 protein. The sample includes around 99,000 distinct CDR3 sequences, 9.5% to 15% of them seen just once. The material was whole blood, obtained in connection with sensitization to the hapten diphenylcyclopropenone (DPC). The receptors were gathered from a woman in her forties with alopecia areata. Some clones in this sample may be carry-over from other donors' samples. Both conserved end residues are part of each CDR3. D genes are given only for firm matches. Clone size is not always given. Where it is, it says once, few, many or a class for expanded clones.

V	length	J	D	size	CDR3	DNA
TRBV7-2	15	TRBJ1-5	NA	NA	CASSSTRTVGQPQHF	TGTGCCAGCAGCTCCACAAGGACAGTCGGACAGCCCCAGCATTTT
TRBV6-2/TRBV6-3	12	TRBJ2-7	NA	NA	CASSYFGVEQYF	TGTGCCAGCAGTTACTTTGGGGTTGAGCAGTACTTC
TRBV27	13	TRBJ1-4	TRBD1	few	CASSEQGGEKLFF	TGTGCCAGCAGTGAACAGGGGGGAGAAAAACTGTTTTTT
TRBV7-2	15	TRBJ2-5	NA	few	CASSRARGTQETQYF	TGTGCCAGCAGCCGCGCAAGGGGGACCCAAGAGACCCAGTACTTC
TRBV20-1	14	TRBJ2-1	TRBD2	NA	CSARSPGGFNEQFF	TGCAGTGCTAGAAGTCCGGGGGGGTTCAATGAGCAGTTCTTC
TRBV6-4	14	TRBJ2-3	TRBD2	many	CASSGTSGTDTQYF	TGTGCCAGCAGTGGGACTAGCGGGACAGATACGCAGTATTTT
TRBV18	14	TRBJ2-7	TRBD1	few	CASSLPGQTYEQYF	TGTGCCAGCTCACTTCCGGGACAGACCTACGAGCAGTACTTC
TRBV6-2/TRBV6-3	12	TRBJ1-6	NA	many	CASKHNVEALHF	TGTGCCAGCAAACATAACGTCGAGGCCCTCCACTTT
TRBV7-6	12	TRBJ1-5	NA	few	CASSLEGKPQHF	TGTGCCAGCAGCTTAGAGGGGAAGCCCCAGCATTTT
TRBV5-1	14	TRBJ1-3	NA	many	CASSLSGDGNTIYF	TGCGCCAGCAGCTTGTCAGGGGATGGAAACACCATATATTTT
TRBV4-3	17	TRBJ2-3	NA	NA	CASSQDWGRWGTDTQYF	TGCGCCAGCAGCCAAGATTGGGGGAGATGGGGCACAGATACGCAGTATTTT
TRBV20-1	13	TRBJ2-1	NA	few	CSAGPRGFDEQFF	TGCAGTGCTGGCCCCCGGGGGTTTGATGAGCAGTTCTTC
TRBV12-2	17	TRBJ2-7	NA	few	CASRYHRGPHPPYEQYF	TGTGCAAGTCGCTATCACAGGGGACCCCACCCTCCCTACGAGCAGTACTTC
TRBV28	16	TRBJ2-7	TRBD1	many	CASKLRRDRGPPQQYF	TGTGCCAGCAAGTTACGGAGGGACAGGGGGCCCCCTCAGCAGTACTTC
TRBV2	13	TRBJ2-5	TRBD1	many	CASSGTGQETQYF	TGTGCCAGCAGTGGGACAGGCCAAGAGACCCAGTACTTC
TRBV12-3/TRBV12-4	13	TRBJ1-5	NA	NA	CASSLVQNQPQHF	TGTGCCAGCAGTTTAGTACAGAATCAGCCCCAGCATTTT
TRBV28	14	TRBJ1-5	NA	NA	CVSTLVTPSQPQHF	TGTGTCAGCACCTTGGTCACGCCAAGTCAGCCCCAGCATTTT
TRBV28	16	TRBJ2-1	NA	few	CASSSVKGDSYNEQFF	TGTGCCAGCAGTTCGGTGAAGGGGGACTCCTACAATGAGCAGTTCTTC
TRBV19	13	TRBJ2-7	NA	NA	CASSWDTTYEQYF	TGTGCCAGTAGTTGGGACACTACCTACGAGCAGTACTTC
TRBV6-5	16	TRBJ2-5	NA	few	CASSYLGRRSQETQYF	TGTGCCAGCAGTTATCTCGGCCGTAGATCTCAAGAGACCCAGTACTTC
TRBV29-1	15	TRBJ2-3	NA	many	CSVWDTNLSTDTQYF	TGCAGCGTGTGGGACACCAACCTCAGCACAGATACGCAGTATTTT
TRBV21-1	21	TRBJ2-3	NA	NA	CASSKVGISSGRLGCTDTQYF	TGTGCCAGCAGCAAAGTAGGCATCAGTAGCGGGAGGCTCGGGTGCACAGATACGCAGTATTTT
TRBV6-2/TRBV6-3	12	TRBJ2-1	NA	few	CASSYPFNEQFF	TGTGCCAGCAGTTACCCATTCAATGAGCAGTTCTTC
TRBV29-1	12	TRBJ2-7	NA	few	CSGRTGLREQYF	TGCAGCGGCCGGACTGGCCTCCGCGAGCAGTACTTC
TRBV20-1	15	TRBJ2-1	NA	few	CSARGYGQGRNEQFF	TGCAGTGCTAGAGGTTACGGGCAGGGGAGGAATGAGCAGTTCTTC
TRBV7-8	18	TRBJ2-1	NA	NA	CASSLKRDRANSYNEQFF	TGTGCCAGCAGCTTAAAGCGGGACAGAGCAAACTCCTACAATGAGCAGTTCTTC
TRBV29-1	15	TRBJ2-3	TRBD2	many	CSVGLAGELTDTQYF	TGCAGCGTTGGCCTAGCGGGAGAGTTGACAGATACGCAGTATTTT
TRBV5-4	15	TRBJ2-7	TRBD2	NA	CASSLDGGGPYEQYF	TGTGCCAGCAGCTTGGACGGGGGAGGGCCATACGAGCAGTACTTC
TRBV7-2	15	TRBJ2-7	NA	NA	CASSLHPGANYEQYF	TGTGCCAGCAGCCTTCACCCCGGAGCTAATTACGAGCAGTACTTC
TRBV4-3	14	TRBJ1-2	TRBD1	NA	CASSQENRGYGYTF	TGCGCCAGCAGCCAAGAGAACAGGGGGTATGGCTACACCTTC
TRBV6-5	15	TRBJ2-7	NA	few	CASSYSGQWNYEQYF	TGTGCCAGCAGTTACTCGGGGCAGTGGAACTACGAGCAGTACTTC
TRBV7-2	14	TRBJ1-1	NA	many	CASSLGHQNTEAFF	TGTGCCAGCAGCTTAGGACACCAGAACACTGAAGCTTTCTTT
TRBV10-3	13	TRBJ2-1	NA	few	CAISELGYNEQFF	TGTGCCATCAGTGAGCTGGGTTACAATGAGCAGTTCTTC
TRBV28	12	TRBJ2-3	TRBD2	NA	CASTDGVTSGSF	TGTGCCAGCACCGATGGTGTGACTAGCGGAAGTTTT
TRBV29-1	13	TRBJ2-7	NA	many	CSVVGQTTYEQYF	TGCAGCGTTGTAGGGCAGACCACCTACGAGCAGTACTTC
TRBV7-9	16	TRBJ1-3	TRBD1	few	CASRTDRASSGNTIYF	TGTGCCAGCAGAACCGACAGGGCTTCCTCTGGAAACACCATATATTTT
TRBV6-2/TRBV6-3	14	TRBJ1-1	NA	many	CASSYSRGGTEAFF	TGTGCCAGCAGTTACTCAAGGGGAGGCACTGAAGCTTTCTTT
TRBV6-6	16	TRBJ2-2	TRBD1	few	CASSKPGQGNTGELFF	TGTGCCAGCAGTAAGCCGGGACAGGGGAACACCGGGGAGCTGTTTTTT
TRBV6-2/TRBV6-3	13	TRBJ2-2	NA	NA	CASSYSGTGELFF	TGTGCCAGCAGTTACTCGGGCACCGGGGAGCTGTTTTTT
TRBV6-6	14	TRBJ2-3	NA	few	CASRSGASTDTQYF	TGTGCCAGCCGTAGCGGAGCTAGCACAGATACGCAGTATTTT
TRBV29-1	13	TRBJ2-5	NA	few	CSVDLADQETQYF	TGCAGCGTTGACTTGGCGGACCAAGAGACCCAGTACTTC
TRBV3-1	16	TRBJ2-1	TRBD2	NA	CASSTRLAGNINEQFF	TGTGCCAGCAGCACCCGACTAGCGGGGAACATTAATGAGCAGTTCTTC
TRBV18	15	TRBJ1-1	NA	many	CASSPQETVNTEAFF	TGTGCCAGCTCACCCCAAGAGACAGTGAACACTGAAGCTTTCTTT
TRBV12-3/TRBV12-4	14	TRBJ2-7	NA	NA	CASSFQDSSYEQYF	TGTGCCAGCAGTTTTCAGGACAGCTCCTACGAGCAGTACTTC
TRBV6-5	16	TRBJ2-6	NA	few	CASRRGQTSGANVLTF	TGTGCCAGCAGACGAGGACAGACCTCTGGGGCCAACGTCCTGACTTTC
TRBV28	13	TRBJ2-7	NA	NA	CASSLGSPGEQYF	TGTGCCAGCAGTTTAGGGAGTCCGGGCGAGCAGTACTTC
TRBV12-3/TRBV12-4	11	TRBJ1-5	NA	many	CASSFSWTQHF	TGTGCCAGCAGTTTCTCTTGGACCCAGCATTTT